This T cell receptor (beta chain) is from a study of identical twins. TCRdb reprocessed the 5' RACE reads with MiXCR, giving one entry per CDR3 protein. The data hold 1.5 million to 2 million distinct CDR3 sequences, with roughly 35% observed a single time. This clonotype was picked up many times. The receptor was isolated from a newborn girl in good health. The material sequenced was cord blood.

The CDR3 here is CAIRAGGGLREQFF. CDR3 in DNA: TGTGCCATCAGAGCCGGGGGGGGCCTACGTGAGCAGTTCTTC. V gene TRBV10-3 combines with J gene TRBJ2-1; TRBD2 aligns across 8 bases. Looked up from germline, CDR1 is ENHRY and CDR2 is SYGVKD. Germline trimming cut 6 bases from V and 9 bases from J; bases unmatched to any gene: 10. This CDR3 is built from 14 residues.